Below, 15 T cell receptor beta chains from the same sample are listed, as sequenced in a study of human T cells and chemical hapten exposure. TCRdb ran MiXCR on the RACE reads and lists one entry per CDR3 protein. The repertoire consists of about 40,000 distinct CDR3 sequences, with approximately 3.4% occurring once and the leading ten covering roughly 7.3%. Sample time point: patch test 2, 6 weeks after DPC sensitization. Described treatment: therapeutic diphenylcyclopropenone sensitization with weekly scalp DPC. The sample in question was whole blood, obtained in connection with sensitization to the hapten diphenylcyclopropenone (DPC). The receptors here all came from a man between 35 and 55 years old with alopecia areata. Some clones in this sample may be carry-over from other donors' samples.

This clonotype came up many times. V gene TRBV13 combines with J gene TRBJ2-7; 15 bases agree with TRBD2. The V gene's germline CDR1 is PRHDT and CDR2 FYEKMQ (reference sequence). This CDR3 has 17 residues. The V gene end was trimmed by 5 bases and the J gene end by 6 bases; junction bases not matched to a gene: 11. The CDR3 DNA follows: TGTGCCAGCAGCCAACGGACTAGCGGGAGGGGCTACTCCGAGCAGTACTTC. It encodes CASSQRTSGRGYSEQYF.

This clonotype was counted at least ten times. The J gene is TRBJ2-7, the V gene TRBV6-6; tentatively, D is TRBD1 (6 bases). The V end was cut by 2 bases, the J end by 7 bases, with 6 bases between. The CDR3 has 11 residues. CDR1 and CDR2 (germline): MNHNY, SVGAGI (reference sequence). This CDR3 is CASSYRGEQYF. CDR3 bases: TGTGCCAGCAGTTACAGGGGGGAGCAGTACTTC.

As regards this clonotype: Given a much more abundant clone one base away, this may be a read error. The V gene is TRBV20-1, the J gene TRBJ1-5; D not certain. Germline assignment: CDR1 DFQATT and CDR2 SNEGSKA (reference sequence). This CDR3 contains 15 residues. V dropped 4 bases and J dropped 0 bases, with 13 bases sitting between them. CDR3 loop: CSAKDWYSSNQPQHF. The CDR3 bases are TGCAGTGCTAAAGATTGGTACAGTAGCAATCAGCCCCAGCATTTT.

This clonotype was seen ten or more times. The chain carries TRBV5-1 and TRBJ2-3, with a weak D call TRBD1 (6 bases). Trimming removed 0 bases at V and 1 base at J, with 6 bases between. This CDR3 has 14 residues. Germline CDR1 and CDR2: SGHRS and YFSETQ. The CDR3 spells CASSLDRGTDTQYF. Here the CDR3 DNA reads TGCGCCAGCAGCTTGGACAGGGGCACAGATACGCAGTATTTT.

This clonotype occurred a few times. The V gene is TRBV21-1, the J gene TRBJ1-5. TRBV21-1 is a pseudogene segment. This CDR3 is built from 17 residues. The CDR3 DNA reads TGTGCCAGCACAGCGAGACGGAGCAGTTATAGCAATCAGCCCCAGCATTTT. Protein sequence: CASTARRSSYSNQPQHF.

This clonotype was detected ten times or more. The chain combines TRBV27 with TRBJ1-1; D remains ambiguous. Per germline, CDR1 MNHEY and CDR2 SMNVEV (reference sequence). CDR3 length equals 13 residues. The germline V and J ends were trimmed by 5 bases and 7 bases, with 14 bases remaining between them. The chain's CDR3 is CASSRSGKGEAFF. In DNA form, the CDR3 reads TGTGCCAGCAGTCGGTCTGGGAAGGGTGAAGCTTTCTTT.

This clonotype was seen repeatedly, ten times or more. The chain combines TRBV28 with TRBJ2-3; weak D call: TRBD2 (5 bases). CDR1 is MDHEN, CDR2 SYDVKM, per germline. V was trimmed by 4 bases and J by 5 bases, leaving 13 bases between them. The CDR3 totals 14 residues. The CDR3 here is CASSSRTLQDTQYF. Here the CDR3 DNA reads TGTGCCAGCAGTTCCCGGACTCTGCAAGATACGCAGTATTTT.

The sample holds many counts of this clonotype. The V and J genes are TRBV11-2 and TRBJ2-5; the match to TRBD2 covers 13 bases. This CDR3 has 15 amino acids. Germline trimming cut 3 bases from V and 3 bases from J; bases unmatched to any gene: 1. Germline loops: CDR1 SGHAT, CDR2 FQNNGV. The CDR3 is CASSFGLAGEETQYF. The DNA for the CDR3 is TGTGCCAGCAGCTTCGGACTAGCGGGAGAAGAGACCCAGTACTTC.

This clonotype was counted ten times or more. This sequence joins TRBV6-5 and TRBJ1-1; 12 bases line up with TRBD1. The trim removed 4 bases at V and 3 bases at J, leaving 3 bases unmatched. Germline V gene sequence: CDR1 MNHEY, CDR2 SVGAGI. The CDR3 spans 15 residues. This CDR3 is CASSSGTGGYTEAFF. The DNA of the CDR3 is TGTGCCAGCAGTTCAGGGACAGGGGGCTACACTGAAGCTTTCTTT.

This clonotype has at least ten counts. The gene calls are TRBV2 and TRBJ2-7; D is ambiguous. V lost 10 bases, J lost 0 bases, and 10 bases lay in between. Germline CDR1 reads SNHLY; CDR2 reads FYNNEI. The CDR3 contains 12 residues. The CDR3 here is CATTSSSYEQYF. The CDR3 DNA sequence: TGTGCCACCACAAGTAGCTCCTACGAGCAGTACTTC.

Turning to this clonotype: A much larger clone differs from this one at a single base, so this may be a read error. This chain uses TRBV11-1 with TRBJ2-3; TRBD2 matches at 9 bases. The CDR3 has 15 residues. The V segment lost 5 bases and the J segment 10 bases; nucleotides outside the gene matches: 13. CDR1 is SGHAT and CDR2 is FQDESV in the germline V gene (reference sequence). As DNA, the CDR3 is TGTGCCAGCAGCCAATTAGCGGGAGAAGGTGGATCGCAGTATTTT. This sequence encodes CASSQLAGEGGSQYF.

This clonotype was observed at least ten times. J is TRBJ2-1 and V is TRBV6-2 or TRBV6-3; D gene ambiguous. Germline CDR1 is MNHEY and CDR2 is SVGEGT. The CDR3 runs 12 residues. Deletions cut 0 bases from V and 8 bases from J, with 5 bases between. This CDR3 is CASSYSVHEQFF. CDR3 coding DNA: TGTGCCAGCAGTTACTCGGTCCATGAGCAGTTCTTC.

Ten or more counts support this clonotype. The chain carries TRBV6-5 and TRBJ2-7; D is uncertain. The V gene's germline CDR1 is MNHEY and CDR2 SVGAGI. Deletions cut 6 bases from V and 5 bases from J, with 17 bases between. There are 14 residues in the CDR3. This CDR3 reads CASSQGYIGDEQYF. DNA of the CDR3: TGTGCCAGCAGCCAAGGATACATAGGCGACGAGCAGTACTTC.

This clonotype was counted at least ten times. This CDR3 reads CASSRTANTGELFF. DNA for the CDR3: TGTGCCAGCAGCCGGACAGCCAACACCGGGGAGCTGTTTTTT. This chain joins TRBV6-5 and TRBJ2-2, with D perhaps matching TRBD1 (6 bases). The germline V and J ends were trimmed by 6 bases and 2 bases, with 10 bases remaining between them. Germline V gene data show CDR1 as MNHEY and CDR2 as SVGAGI. The CDR3 extends over 14 amino acids.

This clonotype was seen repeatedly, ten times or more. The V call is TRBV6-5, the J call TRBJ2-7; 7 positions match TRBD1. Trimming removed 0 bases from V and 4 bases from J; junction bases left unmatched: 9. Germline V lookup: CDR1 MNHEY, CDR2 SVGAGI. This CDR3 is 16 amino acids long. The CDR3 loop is CASSYSSGTEFYEQYF. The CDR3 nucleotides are TGTGCCAGCAGTTACTCGTCCGGGACAGAATTTTACGAGCAGTACTTC.